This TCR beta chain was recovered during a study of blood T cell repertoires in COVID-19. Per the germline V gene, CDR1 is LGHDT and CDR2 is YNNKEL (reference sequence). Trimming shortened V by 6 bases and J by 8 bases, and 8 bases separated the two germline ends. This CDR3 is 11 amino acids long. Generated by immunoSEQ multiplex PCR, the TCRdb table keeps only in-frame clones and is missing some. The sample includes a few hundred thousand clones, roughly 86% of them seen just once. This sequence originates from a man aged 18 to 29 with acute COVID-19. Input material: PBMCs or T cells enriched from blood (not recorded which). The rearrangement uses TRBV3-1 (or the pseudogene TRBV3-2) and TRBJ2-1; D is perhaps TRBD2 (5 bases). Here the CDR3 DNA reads TGTGCCAGCAGGAACGGGGATGAGCAGTTCTTC. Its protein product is CASRNGDEQFF.